The entry that follows covers one T cell receptor (beta chain) sequence. Authors' analysis steps: The assay estimated nucleated cells by amplifying reference gene primers. Sequencing used immunoSEQ multiplex PCR; TCRdb keeps in-frame clones, though not all of them. V and J calls and clone size are those listed in that table; D and trimming were worked out from the DNA. Of fewer than 250,000 clones listed, over 80% are singletons. Participants were aged about 18 to 90 years, lived in 24 US areas, and enrolled virtually. This sample was included in a study of blood T cell repertoires in COVID-19. Study in general: There were acute and convalescent COVID-19 samples, and they came from the United States, Italy and Spain. The analysed material was cDNA or gDNA that came from T cells, B-cell-depleted T cells, or PBMCs.

Looked up from germline, CDR1 is LNHDA and CDR2 is SQIVND (reference sequence). The CDR3 runs 14 residues. The ends lost 5 bases at V and 4 bases at J; junction bases unmatched: 7. The sequence derives from a woman in her thirties with acute COVID-19. The sequenced sample consisted of PBMCs or T cells enriched from blood (not recorded which). The rearrangement joins TRBV19 to TRBJ1-1, with 7 positions matching TRBD1. The DNA for the CDR3 is TGTGCCAGTAGTGAGACAGGGATAATCACTGAAGCTTTCTTT. This gives the protein CASSETGIITEAFF.